The rows below give T cell receptor beta chains drawn from one sample of a study of blood T cell repertoires in COVID-19. Sequenced by immunoSEQ multiplex PCR; TCRdb stores in-frame clones only, minus some. The repertoire consists of approximately 99,000 clones, with around 64% occurring once and the leading ten covering roughly 2%. The sequenced sample consisted of peripheral blood. The receptors originated from a woman between 35 and 50 years old with acute or convalescent COVID-19. CDR3s include the opening cysteine and the closing phenylalanine or tryptophan. The order of the fields is J gene, V gene, D gene, clone size, CDR3 DNA, CDR3 protein. A D gene is named only where the DNA matches it firmly. Not every row has a clone size; where given, it reads once, few, many or a size class.

J gene: TRBJ2-3; V gene: TRBV5-6; D gene: NA; clone size: NA; CDR3 DNA: TGTGCCAGCAGCCCCTACTCGGATACGCAGTATTTT; CDR3 protein: CASSPYSDTQYF
J gene: TRBJ1-2; V gene: TRBV4-1; D gene: TRBD1; clone size: NA; CDR3 DNA: TGCGCCAGCAGCCTCCTGACAGGGGGCGACTATGGCTACACCTTC; CDR3 protein: CASSLLTGGDYGYTF
J gene: TRBJ2-7; V gene: TRBV20-1; D gene: NA; clone size: NA; CDR3 DNA: TGCAGTGCTAGTACGGGGGGCTCGTACGAGCAGTACTTC; CDR3 protein: CSASTGGSYEQYF
J gene: TRBJ2-2; V gene: TRBV7-3; D gene: NA; clone size: NA; CDR3 DNA: TGTGCCAGCAGCTCATTAGGACAAAACACCGGGGAGCTGTTTTTT; CDR3 protein: CASSSLGQNTGELFF
J gene: TRBJ1-5; V gene: TRBV28; D gene: NA; clone size: NA; CDR3 DNA: TGTGCCAGCCGACCCGGGGGGGGAGGGTCCAATCAGCCCCAGCATTTT; CDR3 protein: CASRPGGGGSNQPQHF
J gene: TRBJ2-5; V gene: TRBV3-1/TRBV3-2; D gene: TRBD2; clone size: NA; CDR3 DNA: TGTGCCAGCAGCCGAATCACTAGCGGGGGGGCAGGGGAGACCCAGTACTTC; CDR3 protein: CASSRITSGGAGETQYF
J gene: TRBJ1-1; V gene: TRBV10-2; D gene: NA; clone size: NA; CDR3 DNA: TGCGCCAGCGCCCAAATAGCAAGTGGCACTGAAGCTTTCTTT; CDR3 protein: CASAQIASGTEAFF
J gene: TRBJ1-4; V gene: TRBV5-1; D gene: NA; clone size: NA; CDR3 DNA: TGCGCCAGCAGCAGATCGGAGGGAAGTAATGAAAAACTGTTTTTT; CDR3 protein: CASSRSEGSNEKLFF
J gene: TRBJ1-3; V gene: TRBV7-6; D gene: TRBD1; clone size: NA; CDR3 DNA: TGTGCCAGCAGCCTTGGACAGGTCGGTTCTGGAAACACCATATATTTT; CDR3 protein: CASSLGQVGSGNTIYF
J gene: TRBJ2-2; V gene: TRBV3-1/TRBV3-2; D gene: NA; clone size: NA; CDR3 DNA: TGTGCCAGCACTCGGCGAGAGGACACCGGGGAGCTGTTTTTT; CDR3 protein: CASTRREDTGELFF
J gene: TRBJ2-2; V gene: TRBV5-1; D gene: NA; clone size: NA; CDR3 DNA: TGCGCCAGCGGGCGGAACACCGGGGAGCTGTTTTTT; CDR3 protein: CASGRNTGELFF
J gene: TRBJ2-7; V gene: TRBV7-2; D gene: NA; clone size: NA; CDR3 DNA: TGTGCCAGCAGCTGGAGGCGATACGAGCAGTACTTC; CDR3 protein: CASSWRRYEQYF
J gene: TRBJ2-7; V gene: TRBV5-1; D gene: NA; clone size: NA; CDR3 DNA: TGCGCCAGCAGCTTGGTAGACAGATCTCCCTACGAGCAGTACTTC; CDR3 protein: CASSLVDRSPYEQYF
J gene: TRBJ2-7; V gene: TRBV14; D gene: NA; clone size: NA; CDR3 DNA: TGTGCCAGCAGCCAGCATACAGGCCCCTACGAGCAGTACTTC; CDR3 protein: CASSQHTGPYEQYF
J gene: TRBJ1-2; V gene: TRBV28; D gene: NA; clone size: NA; CDR3 DNA: TGTGCCAGCAGTTTATCCACCGGGTATCCATTCTTC; CDR3 protein: CASSLSTGYPFF
J gene: TRBJ1-2; V gene: TRBV7-2; D gene: NA; clone size: NA; CDR3 DNA: TGTGCCAGCAGCCCCACTCTAGTTGAGGCCGGCTATGGCTACACCTTC; CDR3 protein: CASSPTLVEAGYGYTF
J gene: TRBJ2-7; V gene: TRBV27; D gene: TRBD1; clone size: NA; CDR3 DNA: TGTGCCAGCAGTTCAGGGACAGTCTACGAGCAGTACTTC; CDR3 protein: CASSSGTVYEQYF
J gene: TRBJ1-2; V gene: TRBV28; D gene: NA; clone size: NA; CDR3 DNA: TGTGCCAGCAGTCGGCGGCAGGGCTTCTTTGGCTACACCTTC; CDR3 protein: CASSRRQGFFGYTF
J gene: TRBJ2-5; V gene: TRBV9; D gene: NA; clone size: NA; CDR3 DNA: TGTGCCAGCAGCGGGGGGGGCCCCCAAGAGACCCAGTACTTC; CDR3 protein: CASSGGGPQETQYF
J gene: TRBJ2-1; V gene: TRBV6-1; D gene: TRBD2; clone size: NA; CDR3 DNA: TGTGCCAGCAGTGAAGGAGGGGTAGCGGGGTCGAGCTCCTACAATGAGCAGTTCTTC; CDR3 protein: CASSEGGVAGSSSYNEQFF
J gene: TRBJ2-3; V gene: TRBV9; D gene: TRBD2; clone size: few; CDR3 DNA: TGTGCCAGCAGCGTAGCGGGGGGGCCAGATACGCAGTATTTT; CDR3 protein: CASSVAGGPDTQYF
J gene: TRBJ1-2; V gene: TRBV7-9; D gene: NA; clone size: few; CDR3 DNA: TGTGCCAGCAGCCCCGGGGGGGACTATGGCTACACCTTC; CDR3 protein: CASSPGGDYGYTF
J gene: TRBJ2-3; V gene: TRBV7-9; D gene: NA; clone size: few; CDR3 DNA: TGTGCCAGCAGCACCACTAGGACCGAGGGCACAGATACGCAGTATTTT; CDR3 protein: CASSTTRTEGTDTQYF
J gene: TRBJ2-3; V gene: TRBV6-2/TRBV6-3; D gene: NA; clone size: once; CDR3 DNA: TGTGCCAGCAGTTACTCTGGACAGTCTAGCACAGATACGCAGTATTTT; CDR3 protein: CASSYSGQSSTDTQYF
J gene: TRBJ2-3; V gene: TRBV6-5; D gene: TRBD2; clone size: NA; CDR3 DNA: TGTGCCAGCAGGAGCGGGGGGGGCAGGCCTACGCAGTATTTT; CDR3 protein: CASRSGGGRPTQYF
J gene: TRBJ2-7; V gene: TRBV5-1; D gene: TRBD1; clone size: NA; CDR3 DNA: TGCGCCAGCAGCTTAGACCCAGGGGGAACCTACGAGCAGTACTTC; CDR3 protein: CASSLDPGGTYEQYF
J gene: TRBJ1-6; V gene: TRBV3-1/TRBV3-2; D gene: TRBD1; clone size: NA; CDR3 DNA: TGTGCCAGCAGCCAAACCGGGACAGGGGCTGGGAATTCACCCCTCCACTTT; CDR3 protein: CASSQTGTGAGNSPLHF
J gene: TRBJ1-6; V gene: TRBV5-1; D gene: NA; clone size: NA; CDR3 DNA: TGCGCCAGCAGCTTGGGAGGTGTCGGTAATTCACCCCTCCACTTT; CDR3 protein: CASSLGGVGNSPLHF
J gene: TRBJ2-7; V gene: TRBV28; D gene: NA; clone size: NA; CDR3 DNA: TGTGCCACCGTCAAGCCCGGGAGCTACGAGCAGTACTTC; CDR3 protein: CATVKPGSYEQYF
J gene: TRBJ2-6; V gene: TRBV30; D gene: NA; clone size: NA; CDR3 DNA: TGTGCCTGGAGCCTCTCTGGGGCCAACGTCCTGACTTTC; CDR3 protein: CAWSLSGANVLTF
J gene: TRBJ1-1; V gene: TRBV19; D gene: NA; clone size: NA; CDR3 DNA: TGTGCCAGTAGTATCACCGGGACATCGAACACTGAAGCTTTCTTT; CDR3 protein: CASSITGTSNTEAFF
J gene: TRBJ1-6; V gene: TRBV25-1; D gene: TRBD1; clone size: NA; CDR3 DNA: TGTGCCAGCGTTCGACAGGGAGGCTCACCCCTCCACTTT; CDR3 protein: CASVRQGGSPLHF
J gene: TRBJ2-7; V gene: TRBV7-9; D gene: TRBD2; clone size: NA; CDR3 DNA: TGTGCCAGCAGCTCTCCGGGGGGTGGCTACGAGCAGTACTTC; CDR3 protein: CASSSPGGGYEQYF
J gene: TRBJ1-2; V gene: TRBV13; D gene: TRBD1; clone size: NA; CDR3 DNA: TGTGCCAGCAGCCGCTGGACAGGGGTCATTTTTAACTATGGCTACACCTTC; CDR3 protein: CASSRWTGVIFNYGYTF
J gene: TRBJ2-5; V gene: TRBV19; D gene: TRBD1; clone size: NA; CDR3 DNA: TGTGCCAGTAGTTCTCCGGGACAGACCAAAGAGACCCAGTACTTC; CDR3 protein: CASSSPGQTKETQYF
J gene: TRBJ2-7; V gene: TRBV6-5; D gene: TRBD1; clone size: NA; CDR3 DNA: TGTGCCAGCAGTTACGGGTCGACAGGGGGCTACTACGAGCAGTACTTC; CDR3 protein: CASSYGSTGGYYEQYF
J gene: TRBJ1-2; V gene: TRBV3-1/TRBV3-2; D gene: NA; clone size: once; CDR3 DNA: TGTGCCAGCAGCCAAGGGTTAGGGGGCTATGGCTACACCTTC; CDR3 protein: CASSQGLGGYGYTF
J gene: TRBJ2-7; V gene: TRBV5-1; D gene: TRBD1; clone size: NA; CDR3 DNA: TGCGCCAGCCATGGACAGGGGAGCTCCTACGAGCAGTACTTC; CDR3 protein: CASHGQGSSYEQYF
J gene: TRBJ2-1; V gene: TRBV10-2; D gene: TRBD2; clone size: many; CDR3 DNA: TGCGCCAGCAGCCCGACTAGCGGGGAATACAATGAGCAGTTCTTC; CDR3 protein: CASSPTSGEYNEQFF
J gene: TRBJ1-2; V gene: TRBV19; D gene: NA; clone size: once; CDR3 DNA: TGTGCCAGTAGGGAGGACGGGGGTGGCTACACCTTC; CDR3 protein: CASREDGGGYTF